Presented here are 27 T cell receptor beta chains from one specimen sequenced in a study of metastatic and nonmetastatic thyroid tumors. Among the patients, none had received any treatment before thyroid surgery. With MiXCR, TCRdb called clones anew from the PCR reads. The profile shows 6,500 to 8,000 clones, 28% of them singletons. The sample consisted of tumor tissue. The source is a male donor with papillary thyroid cancer or a benign thyroid nodule (not recorded which). Some clones in this sample may be carry-over from other donors' samples.

Worth noting for this clone: The CDR3 does not end in the conserved phenylalanine or tryptophan, so this is likely a read error. The genes are TRBV6-5 and TRBJ2-1; D is undetermined. The germline gives CDR1 MNHEY, CDR2 SVGAGI. The CDR3 length is 16 residues. CDR3: CASSYSKGTVNNEQFL. The CDR3 nucleotides read TGTGCCAGTAGTTACTCGAAGGGCACAGTCAACAATGAGCAGTTCCTC.

V gene TRBV5-1 combines with J gene TRBJ1-2; D gene ambiguous. With 0 bases removed from V and 4 bases from J, the gap between germline ends came to 13 bases. The CDR3 sequence is 15 residues long. Germline CDR1 and CDR2: SGHRS and YFSETQ. The CDR3 sequence is CASSLGTELSYGYTF. The CDR3 nucleotides read TGCGCCAGCAGCTTGGGGACGGAACTAAGCTATGGCTACACCTTC.

The chain employs TRBV5-1 and TRBJ1-3, with D tentatively TRBD1 (6 bases). This CDR3 region has 16 residues. Looked up from germline, CDR1 is SGHRS and CDR2 is YFSETQ. The V end lost 4 bases, the J end lost 8 bases, and 22 bases lay between the germline ends. CDR3 amino acids: CASSTGTSTKRDTIYF. CDR3 sequence (DNA): TGCGCCAGCAGCACCGGGACATCCACCAAAAGGGACACCATATATTTT.

This chain joins TRBV6-2 or TRBV6-3 and TRBJ2-2, with D perhaps matching TRBD1 or TRBD2 (5 bases each). The CDR3 totals 18 residues. Deletions cut 5 bases from V and 3 bases from J, with 22 bases between. Germline CDR1 is MNHEY and CDR2 is SVGEGT. CDR3 loop: CASSLRGVWGADTGELFF. CDR3 nucleotide sequence: TGTGCCAGCAGTCTTCGAGGGGTTTGGGGCGCGGACACCGGGGAGCTGTTTTTT.

The chain carries TRBV11-3 and TRBJ2-2; D uncertain. Between the trimmed V and J ends, which lost 5 bases and 1 base, there was a span of 8 bases. This CDR3 is 14 amino acids long. The germline V gene encodes CDR1 SGHNT and CDR2 YENEEA. The CDR3 loop is CASSPRQNTGELFF. CDR3 bases: TGTGCCAGCAGCCCCCGACAGAACACCGGGGAGCTGTTTTTT.

This clone was detected a few times. J is TRBJ1-5 and V is TRBV6-1; 7 nucleotides agree with TRBD1. The ends lost 9 bases at V and 5 bases at J; junction bases unmatched: 7. There are 13 residues in the CDR3. The germline CDR1 and CDR2 sequences are MNHNS and SASEGT. CDR3 DNA sequence: TGTGCCAGTCGACGGGACAGCCATCAGCCCCAGCATTTT. It is translated as CASRRDSHQPQHF.

This clone was counted between two and nine times. The rearrangement uses TRBV6-1 and TRBJ2-7, with D hard to call. This CDR3 has 16 amino acids. V was trimmed by 1 base and J by 2 bases, leaving 15 bases between them. Germline CDR1 MNHNS, CDR2 SASEGT. The CDR3 region is CASSEGARLGPYEQYF. In DNA form, the CDR3 reads TGTGCCAGCAGTGAAGGCGCTAGATTAGGTCCCTACGAGCAGTACTTC.

This clone was picked up a small number of times. The V call is TRBV6-1, the J call TRBJ1-2; TRBD1 is a possible D gene (5 bases). V was clipped by 5 bases and J by 0 bases, with 19 bases between them. The CDR3 consists of 17 residues. CDR1 is MNHNS, CDR2 SASEGT, per germline. The CDR3 here is CASSKWDESMANYGYTF. The CDR3 bases are TGTGCCAGCAGTAAATGGGACGAGTCTATGGCTAACTATGGCTACACCTTC.

This clone showed up many times. The chain is built from TRBV6-1 and TRBJ1-1, with 7 nucleotides matching TRBD1. V was pared by 7 bases and J by 5 bases, with 16 bases of the junction left unmatched. In germline, CDR1 is MNHNS, CDR2 SASEGT. The CDR3 runs 16 residues. This chain's CDR3 is CASKGTVTGARTEAFF. DNA of the CDR3: TGTGCCAGCAAGGGGACAGTAACAGGGGCTAGGACTGAAGCTTTCTTT.

The rearrangement links TRBV20-1 to TRBJ2-5; 8 bases align to TRBD2. Germline CDR1 and CDR2: DFQATT and SNEGSKA (reference sequence). The CDR3 has 15 residues. V was pared by 0 bases and J by 5 bases, with 8 bases of the junction left unmatched. CDR3 nucleotides: TGCAGTGCTAGAGATTGGGGACTAGGAGACGAGACCCAGTACTTC. Its protein product is CSARDWGLGDETQYF.

J is TRBJ2-2 and V is TRBV7-6; 15 nucleotides agree with TRBD2. Germline values: CDR1 SGHVS, CDR2 FNYEAQ. This CDR3 has 18 amino acids. Trimming cost V 2 bases and J 4 bases; bases outside gene matches: 5. The CDR3 DNA sequence: TGTGCCAGCAGCTTAAGGACTAGCGGGGGGGCCTTCACCGGGGAGCTGTTTTTT. As protein: CASSLRTSGGAFTGELFF.

In its sample, this clone was seen a few times. The chain is built from TRBV19 and TRBJ1-6; D is undetermined. Trimming cost V 6 bases and J 9 bases, with 12 bases left between them. The CDR3 is 13 residues long. Germline values: CDR1 LNHDA, CDR2 SQIVND (reference sequence). The CDR3, as DNA: TGTGCCAGTAGGGAGCAGGAGAGTTCACCCCTCCACTTT. Translation gives CASREQESSPLHF.

This clone has only a few counts. V is TRBV29-1 and J is TRBJ2-1, with 7 bases lining up with TRBD2. This CDR3 region has 12 residues. The V gene's germline CDR1 is SQVTM and CDR2 ANQGSEA. J was trimmed by 15 bases and V by 6 bases; bases with no gene match: 14. The CDR3 DNA sequence: TGCAGCGTACAGACGGGACGGGGGGTTCCGTTCTTC. As protein: CSVQTGRGVPFF.

This chain connects TRBV19 to TRBJ1-2; tentative D call: TRBD1 (6 bases). V gave up 6 bases and J gave up 3 bases, with 20 bases separating them. Germline V gene lookup returns CDR1 LNHDA and CDR2 SQIVND (reference sequence). The CDR3 contains 16 residues. The CDR3 loop is CASSPSGGGVYYGYTF. The CDR3 DNA follows: TGTGCCAGTAGCCCTTCCGGCGGGGGCGTCTACTATGGCTACACCTTC.

This clone was detected a few times. CDR3 region: CASSLNLAGVDTQYF. The CDR3 DNA follows: TGCGCCAGCAGCTTAAATCTAGCGGGAGTAGATACGCAGTATTTT. J is TRBJ2-3 and V is TRBV5-1; 10 nucleotides align to TRBD2. V gave up 2 bases and J gave up 5 bases; unmatched junction bases: 5. This CDR3 is built from 15 residues. Germline CDR1 and CDR2: SGHRS and YFSETQ.

This chain links TRBV27 with TRBJ1-1; tentative D call: TRBD1 (5 bases). CDR3 length: 15 amino acids. V was trimmed by 6 bases and J by 2 bases, leaving 16 bases between them. Per germline, CDR1 MNHEY and CDR2 SMNVEV (reference sequence). The CDR3 DNA reads as TGTGCCAGCAGAGCCCAGGTCAGGGACAACACTGAAGCTTTCTTT. Its translation is CASRAQVRDNTEAFF.

Only a few counts were recorded for this clone. The CDR3 region is CASSLAGYNEQFF. CDR3 bases: TGTGCCAGCAGCTTGGCAGGGTACAATGAGCAGTTCTTC. The chain is built from TRBV11-1 and TRBJ2-1; weak D call: TRBD1 (5 bases). The CDR3 has 13 residues. Germline lookup yields CDR1 SGHAT and CDR2 FQDESV (reference sequence). V was shortened by 3 bases and J by 4 bases, with 7 bases between the two germline ends.

This sequence joins TRBV6-1 and TRBJ2-7, with 10 nucleotides matching TRBD1. Trimming removed 6 bases from V and 6 bases from J; junction bases left unmatched: 8. The CDR3 runs 14 residues. The germline V gene encodes CDR1 MNHNS and CDR2 SASEGT. CDR3 residues: CASRRDRGIGEQYF. Written as DNA, the CDR3 is TGTGCCAGCAGGAGGGACAGGGGTATAGGCGAGCAGTACTTC.

This clone occurred a few times. The V call is TRBV5-1, the J call TRBJ2-7; tentative D call: TRBD1 (5 bases). Germline V gene data show CDR1 as SGHRS and CDR2 as YFSETQ. The CDR3 extends over 15 amino acids. V shed 0 bases and J shed 1 base, with 11 bases lying between them. In DNA, the CDR3 is TGCGCCAGCAGCTTGGCCTCTCAGGGATCCTACGAGCAGTACTTC. Translating it yields CASSLASQGSYEQYF.

This chain links TRBV7-9 with TRBJ1-6; 9 bases match TRBD1. CDR1 SEHNR and CDR2 FQNEAQ come from the germline V gene (reference sequence). Unmatched junction bases numbered 6, after V lost 5 bases and J lost 16 bases. The CDR3 sequence is 12 residues long. CDR3 in DNA: TGTGCCAGCAGCCAAGACAGGGGGGTTCTCCACTTT. It specifies CASSQDRGVLHF. The complete variable domain, with remaining parts taken from reference TRBV7-9 and TRBJ1-6, reads DTGVSQNPRHKITKRGQNVTFRCDPISEHNRLYWYRQTLGQGPEFLTYFQNEAQLEKSRLLSDRFSAERPKGSFSTLEIQRTEQGDSAMYLCASSQDRGVLHFGNGTRLTVT.

This clone was counted only a few times. The chain carries TRBV6-1 and TRBJ1-3; D remains unclear. In germline, CDR1 is MNHNS, CDR2 SASEGT. CDR3 size: 12 residues. Trimming removed 7 bases at V and 3 bases at J, with 7 bases between. CDR3: CASISGGNTIYF. CDR3 DNA sequence: TGTGCCAGCATTTCGGGTGGAAACACCATATATTTT.

J is TRBJ1-5 and V is TRBV28, with D unclear. Germline values: CDR1 MDHEN, CDR2 SYDVKM. There are 15 residues in the CDR3. V was trimmed by 3 bases and J by 1 base, leaving 10 bases between them. The CDR3 region is CASSFHSQSNQPQHF. CDR3 nucleotide sequence: TGTGCCAGCAGTTTCCATTCACAGAGCAATCAGCCCCAGCATTTT.

The rearrangement uses TRBV6-1 and TRBJ1-2, with D perhaps TRBD1 (5 bases). V was cut by 6 bases and J by 7 bases, with 9 bases left in between. CDR1 MNHNS and CDR2 SASEGT come from the germline V gene. The CDR3 contains 11 residues. CDR3 bases: TGTGCCAGCAGATCAGGGCTTGGCTACACCTTC. Amino acid sequence: CASRSGLGYTF.

This chain joins TRBV6-2 or TRBV6-3 and TRBJ2-5; 11 bases map to TRBD2. This CDR3 region has 17 residues. Trimming at V came to 2 bases and at J to 2 bases, leaving 7 bases not matched to a gene. Germline CDR1 is MNHEY and CDR2 is SVGEGT. CDR3 in amino acids: CASSYGSGGAWQETQYF. CDR3 DNA: TGTGCCAGCAGTTACGGTAGCGGGGGGGCCTGGCAAGAGACCCAGTACTTC.

The chain employs TRBV5-1 and TRBJ2-1, with a possible D match to TRBD1 (6 bases). Trimming removed 3 bases at V and 8 bases at J, with 12 bases between. Germline CDR1 SGHRS, CDR2 YFSETQ. CDR3 length equals 13 residues. For the CDR3, the DNA is TGCGCCAGCAGCTCACAGGGTAGGGATGAGCAGTTCTTC. Protein sequence: CASSSQGRDEQFF.

V usage is TRBV9 and J usage is TRBJ2-3; 9 bases are a match to TRBD1. The CDR3 has 17 residues. Unmatched junction bases numbered 7, after V lost 0 bases and J lost 2 bases. Germline CDR1 reads SGDLS; CDR2 reads YYNGEE. This CDR3 is CASSVEIRTGDTDTQYF. CDR3 nucleotide sequence: TGTGCCAGCAGCGTAGAGATAAGGACAGGGGACACAGATACGCAGTATTTT.

This clone has just a few counts. A read error may be the cause here, since a much bigger clone is one base away. In the same sample, other DNA sequences code for this CDR3. This rearrangement joins TRBV4-2 to TRBJ2-6, with unresolved D. The CDR3 contains 18 residues. Per germline, CDR1 LGHNA and CDR2 YNFKEQ. The CDR3: CASSPEPLSASGANVLTF. The CDR3, as DNA: TGTGCCAGCAGTCCGGAGCCACTTTCGGCTTCTGGTGCCAACGTCCTGACTTTC.